The T cell receptor beta chain described here comes from a study of shared T cell receptors in the human thymus. The CDR3 covers 16 residues. V lost 2 bases, J lost 2 bases, and 16 bases lay in between. CDR1 and CDR2 (germline): LGHNA, YSLEER. Libraries were prepared by immunoSEQ multiplex PCR; TCRdb keeps only in-frame clonotypes and omits some of them. The data show just under 550,000 clones, with 75% to 80% seen just once and about 0.013% held by the top ten. These data were likewise used in another study, on human thymus T cells. That investigation notes: Infants served as donors; they were healthy and Finnish and were having corrective surgery for congenital heart defects. Thymic samples were excised during corrective heart operations. Use of V and J genes seemed skewed within the thymic and blood repertoires. Overlap was high between thymic repertoires from unrelated individuals, as reported in related research.

The V and J genes are TRBV4-3 and TRBJ2-7, with D maybe TRBD2 (6 bases). Material: thymocytes. The TCR originated in a boy younger than two with a congenital heart defect. The CDR3 region has the DNA TGCGCCAGCAGCCAAAAACCCGGGACTTTAACCTACGAGCAGTACTTC. Its translation: CASSQKPGTLTYEQYF.